This entry lists 26 T cell receptor beta chains sequenced from one sample in a study of T cell repertoires in aging, cancer and after chemotherapy. Amplification of TCR beta used genomic DNA extracted from peripheral blood. Rearranged V-D-J TRB sequences were amplified with a mixed TRB-A/B primer pool. One entry per CDR3 protein results from TCRdb running MiXCR on the multiplex PCR reads. The profile covers some 3,500 distinct CDR3 sequences, with about 22% appearing a single time and roughly 19% taken by the ten largest. The source material was blood. The receptor source for this set is a human donor with a blood cancer.

This clonotype was counted a few times. This chain uses TRBV10-2 with TRBJ2-1; 12 nucleotides match TRBD2. With V trimmed by 6 bases and J by 2 bases, 8 bases remained unmatched. CDR1 WSHSY and CDR2 SAAADI come from the germline V gene. CDR3 length equals 17 residues. For the CDR3, the DNA is TGCGCCAGCAGATCGACTAGCGGGGGACGAACCTACAATGAGCAGTTCTTC. Its translation: CASRSTSGGRTYNEQFF.

By proportion, this clonotype is medium-sized. DNA of the CDR3: TGTGCCAGCAGTTTTAGTAAGACTAGCGAGCCCACAGATACGCAGTATTTT. It codes for CASSFSKTSEPTDTQYF. The chain uses TRBV27 and TRBJ2-3, with TRBD2 matching over 8 bases. The V gene's germline CDR1 is MNHEY and CDR2 SMNVEV (reference sequence). V lost 3 bases, J lost 2 bases, and 10 bases stayed unmatched. This CDR3 has 17 residues.

In this sample, this clonotype is large. The chain uses TRBV29-1 and TRBJ1-2; D is perhaps TRBD1 (6 bases). There are 12 residues in the CDR3. From germline, CDR1 is SQVTM and CDR2 ANQGSEA. Trimming pared 7 bases from V and 3 bases from J, leaving 12 bases between. CDR3 coding DNA: TGCAGCGGAGATACAGGGTACTATGGCTACACCTTC. It yields the protein CSGDTGYYGYTF.

By sample fraction, this clonotype is medium-sized. The chain employs TRBV20-1 and TRBJ2-1; D is uncertain. Per germline, CDR1 DFQATT and CDR2 SNEGSKA (reference sequence). V lost 4 bases and J lost 0, with 16 bases in between. There are 16 residues in the CDR3. The CDR3 spells CSATSTGLSSYNEQFF. CDR3 nucleotides: TGCAGTGCTACCAGCACGGGCCTTAGCTCCTACAATGAGCAGTTCTTC.

As concerns this clonotype: The junction and the germline gene differ at one end; a read error may be behind it. This rearrangement joins TRBV20-1 to TRBJ1-2; the match to TRBD1 covers 8 bases. The CDR3 covers 12 residues. Germline-derived CDR1 and CDR2 are DFQATT and SNEGSKA (reference sequence). The CDR3 loop is CSARDRGYGYTF. CDR3 bases: TGCAGTGCTCGAGACAGGGGATATGGCTACACCTTC.

This clonotype has just one count. A clone one base away is much larger, so this may be a read error. This chain joins TRBV4-3 and TRBJ2-7, with 7 bases lining up with TRBD2. The CDR3 extends over 17 amino acids. Germline V gene sequence: CDR1 LGHNA, CDR2 YSLEER. The CDR3 coding sequence is TGCGCCAGCAGCCAAGATCGACCAAGGGGAGGGTCCTACGAGAAGTACTTC. Protein product: CASSQDRPRGGSYEKYF.

This clonotype rates as medium-sized. The chain has TRBV12-3 or TRBV12-4 and TRBJ2-2; the match to TRBD2 covers 9 bases. This CDR3 has 15 amino acids. Trimming removed 6 bases from V and 6 bases from J; junction bases left unmatched: 8. The CDR3 DNA follows: TGTGCCAGCAGCCACGGGACTAGCTTTGCCGGGGAGCTGTTTTTT. Translation gives CASSHGTSFAGELFF.

By frequency in the sample, this clonotype is medium-sized. The rearrangement links TRBV6-6 to TRBJ2-3; D is possibly TRBD2 (5 bases). The CDR3 is made up of 14 amino acids. CDR1 and CDR2 (germline): MNHNY, SVGAGI (reference sequence). Trimming took off 3 bases at V and 6 bases at J, with 13 bases between the two ends. The CDR3 coding sequence is TGTGCCAGCAGTTATGATCGGGGTGTGGATACGCAGTATTTT. It specifies CASSYDRGVDTQYF.

The chain joins TRBV28 to TRBJ1-1, with a possible D match to TRBD1 (5 bases). This CDR3 region has 12 residues. V gave up 5 bases and J gave up 7 bases, with 11 bases separating them. The germline V gene encodes CDR1 MDHEN and CDR2 SYDVKM. CDR3 sequence reads: CASSPPGREAFF. The DNA of the CDR3 is TGTGCCAGCAGTCCCCCGGGGCGTGAAGCTTTCTTT.

This chain joins TRBV7-2 and TRBJ2-3, with 9 bases lining up with TRBD1. The CDR3 sequence is 15 residues long. Germline V gene sequence: CDR1 SGHTA, CDR2 FQGNSA. Unmatched junction bases numbered 6, after V lost 5 bases and J lost 3 bases. The CDR3 reads CASSPGTGWTDTQYF. The DNA of the CDR3 is TGTGCCAGCAGCCCCGGGACAGGGTGGACAGATACGCAGTATTTT.

Notes on this clonotype: A much larger clone sits a single nucleotide away, making a read error possible. V is TRBV5-4 and J is TRBJ1-2, with a weak D call TRBD1 (5 bases). In germline, CDR1 is SGHNT, CDR2 YYREEE (reference sequence). The CDR3 consists of 14 residues. The CDR3: CSSSLRLGGVGYTF. CDR3 DNA: TGTTCCAGCAGCTTACGGTTGGGGGGTGTGGGCTACACCTTC.

The CDR3 DNA is TGTGCCAGCAGCCAAGCCGGAGCGGGGGGCGCGTACGAGCAGTACTTC. This codes for CASSQAGAGGAYEQYF. The chain combines TRBV4-2 with TRBJ2-7; 9 bases are shared with TRBD2. The germline gives CDR1 LGHNA, CDR2 YNFKEQ. V gave up 1 base and J gave up 4 bases; unmatched junction bases: 8. The CDR3 is 16 residues long.

About this clonotype: One base away lies a much larger clone, so this may be a sequencing read error. The rearrangement joins TRBV6-5 to TRBJ1-2; D may be TRBD1 (5 bases). The CDR3 spans 15 residues. The germline CDR1 and CDR2 sequences are MNHEY and SVGAGI. CDR3 sequence reads: CASSRDRLKNYGCTF. The CDR3, as DNA: TGTGCCAGCAGTCGTGACAGACTTAAAAACTATGGCTGCACCTTC.

The chain combines TRBV11-2 with TRBJ1-1; 8 bases are a match to TRBD1. V shed 2 bases and J 6 bases; nucleotides not matched to a gene: 5. This CDR3 comprises 14 residues. CDR1 is SGHAT and CDR2 is FQNNGV in the germline V gene. The CDR3 coding sequence is TGTGCCAGCAGCTTATCAGGGGGCGCATCTGAAGCTTTCTTT. This encodes CASSLSGGASEAFF.

As regards this clonotype: A much larger clonotype is one base distant, so this may be a read error. This chain uses TRBV27 with TRBJ2-5; 10 bases fit TRBD1. The CDR3 is 15 residues long. CDR1 MNHEY and CDR2 SMNVEV come from the germline V gene (reference sequence). This chain's CDR3 is CTSSPGTGDEETQYF. Here the CDR3 DNA reads TGTACCAGCTCACCTGGGACAGGGGACGAAGAGACCCAGTACTTC.

The CDR3 DNA follows: TGTGCCAGCAGTTCAACCTCTGGGGCCAACGTCCTGACTTTC. It is translated as CASSSTSGANVLTF. The chain is built from TRBV12-3 or TRBV12-4 and TRBJ2-6; D is undetermined. This CDR3 is 14 amino acids long. Trimming took off 4 bases at V and 0 bases at J, with 4 bases between the two ends.

The rearrangement joins TRBV11-2 to TRBJ1-2; D call uncertain. This CDR3 region has 13 residues. The V and J ends lost 5 bases and 2 bases respectively, with 9 bases between them. The V gene's germline CDR1 is SGHAT and CDR2 FQNNGV. The CDR3 DNA is TGTGCCAGCAGCCCGGAGGGAAACTATGGCTACACCTTC. Translating gives CASSPEGNYGYTF. Combining the CDR3 with reference TRBV11-2 and TRBJ1-2 gives the whole variable domain EAGVAQSPRYKIIEKRQSVAFWCNPISGHATLYWYQQILGQGPKLLIQFQNNGVVDDSQLPKDRFSAERLKGVDSTLKIQPAKLEDSAVYLCASSPEGNYGYTFGSGTRLTVV.

Judged by abundance, this clonotype is medium-sized. The chain combines TRBV19 with TRBJ1-1, with TRBD1 as a possible D gene (5 bases). CDR1 is LNHDA, CDR2 SQIVND, per germline (reference sequence). Trimming cost V 5 bases and J 3 bases, with 13 bases left between them. The CDR3 loop spans 14 amino acids. The CDR3 DNA is TGTGCCAGTAGTGTTACAGTGGGGGACACTGAAGCTTTCTTT. Translated: CASSVTVGDTEAFF.

The chain employs TRBV2 and TRBJ1-5, with D hard to call. The CDR3 contains 14 residues. V lost 5 bases and J 5 bases, leaving 13 bases between the germline ends. Germline values: CDR1 SNHLY, CDR2 FYNNEI. The CDR3 is CASSPKEEHQPQHF. As DNA, the CDR3 is TGTGCCAGCAGTCCGAAGGAAGAACATCAGCCCCAGCATTTT. Full variable domain (rest looked up from reference TRBV2 and TRBJ1-5): EPEVTQTPSHQVTQMGQEVILRCVPISNHLYFYWYRQILGQKVEFLVSFYNNEISEKSEIFDDQFSVERPDGSNFTLKIRSTKLEDSAMYFCASSPKEEHQPQHFGDGTRLSIL.

This clonotype is categorized as medium-sized. The chain combines TRBV27 with TRBJ1-2, with D perhaps matching TRBD1 (6 bases). The CDR3 extends over 13 amino acids. V shed 6 bases and J shed 2 bases, with 10 bases lying between them. Germline CDR1 MNHEY, CDR2 SMNVEV (reference sequence). Written as DNA, the CDR3 is TGTGCCAGCAGACCGGGACAAAACTATGGCTACACCTTC. This translates into CASRPGQNYGYTF.

This clonotype was counted a single time. A single base separates this from a much larger clone, so it may be a read error. This chain uses TRBV5-6 with TRBJ2-3; D is possibly TRBD1 or TRBD2 (6 bases each). The germline gives CDR1 SGHDT, CDR2 YYEEEE. The CDR3 contains 15 residues. The CDR3 loop reads CGSSLGGGLQDTQYF. The CDR3 DNA follows: TGTGGCAGCAGCCTGGGTGGGGGGCTGCAAGATACGCAGTATTTT.

The rearrangement links TRBV20-1 to TRBJ2-5; a possible D gene is TRBD2 (5 bases). The V gene lost 6 bases and the J gene lost 4 bases, with 15 bases spanning the gap. The CDR3 runs 13 residues. Germline CDR1 and CDR2: DFQATT and SNEGSKA (reference sequence). The CDR3 nucleotides read TGCAGTGCCCCATTAGAGGGCGTAGAGACCCAGTACTTC. Its protein product is CSAPLEGVETQYF.

The chain couples TRBV5-5 to TRBJ2-3; perhaps TRBD2 as D (5 bases). V dropped 0 bases and J dropped 2 bases, with 22 bases sitting between them. This CDR3 contains 19 residues. In germline, CDR1 is SGHKS, CDR2 YYEKEE (reference sequence). The CDR3 sequence is CASSLGTHRVGVYTDTQYF. Here the CDR3 DNA reads TGTGCCAGCAGCTTGGGAACCCACAGAGTCGGGGTTTACACAGATACGCAGTATTTT. The variable domain in full, completed from reference TRBV5-5 and TRBJ2-3, reads DAGVTQSPTHLIKTRGQQVTLRCSPISGHKSVSWYQQVLGQGPQFIFQYYEKEERGRGNFPDRFSARQFPNYSSELNVNALLLGDSALYLCASSLGTHRVGVYTDTQYFGPGTRLTVL.

Only one count was recorded for this clonotype. The chain joins TRBV7-6 to TRBJ1-1; D ambiguous. The CDR3 is 14 amino acids. Between the trimmed V and J ends, which lost 5 bases and 2 bases, there was a span of 12 bases. CDR1 is SGHVS, CDR2 FNYEAQ, per germline. This CDR3 is CASSASKSNTEAFF. CDR3 DNA sequence: TGTGCCAGCAGCGCCAGTAAATCTAACACTGAAGCTTTCTTT.

This chain connects TRBV5-8 to TRBJ2-3; 7 positions agree with TRBD1. This CDR3 region has 16 residues. J was trimmed by 0 bases and V by 6 bases; bases with no gene match: 10. Germline CDR1 reads SGHTS; CDR2 reads YDEGEE. The CDR3 nucleotides are TGTGCCAGCACGCTGGGACAGATACCTAGCACAGATACGCAGTATTTT. Residues: CASTLGQIPSTDTQYF.

This clonotype is categorized as medium-sized. The chain joins TRBV6-5 to TRBJ1-6; D might be TRBD1 (5 bases). Trimming stripped 0 bases from V and 9 bases from J, with 6 bases between. The CDR3 extends over 13 amino acids. CDR1 is MNHEY, CDR2 SVGAGI, per germline. This CDR3 reads CASSYSGASPLHF. The DNA for the CDR3 is TGTGCCAGCAGTTACTCCGGGGCTTCACCCCTCCACTTT.